These 2 T cell receptor beta chains were all obtained from the same sample, sequenced in a study of blood T cell repertoires in COVID-19. Here immunoSEQ multiplex PCR was the method, and the copy in TCRdb shows in-frame clones only, minus some. This sample has approximately 390,000 clones, with about 89% found just once. Sequenced sample: peripheral blood. The receptor source for this set is a woman aged 55-75 years with COVID-19, enrolled during active disease.

The CDR3 reads CASSPRLAGGEQYF. CDR3 in DNA: TGTGCCAGCAGCCCTAGACTAGCGGGGGGCGAGCAGTACTTC. This sequence joins TRBV7-8 and TRBJ2-7; TRBD2 matches 13 bases. The CDR3 is 14 residues long. Losses at the gene ends were 5 bases for V and 6 bases for J; bases not matched to a gene: 4. Germline assignment: CDR1 SGHVS and CDR2 FQNEAQ.

This chain joins TRBV2 and TRBJ2-5; 8 nucleotides match TRBD1. There are 13 residues in the CDR3. V lost 1 base, J lost 5 bases, and 0 bases stayed unmatched. Germline lookup yields CDR1 SNHLY and CDR2 FYNNEI. The CDR3 loop is CASSEGTGETQYF. In nucleotides, the CDR3 is TGTGCCAGCAGTGAAGGGACAGGGGAGACCCAGTACTTC.